This T cell receptor beta chain was recorded in a study of Graves' ophthalmopathy and Graves' hyperthyroidism. Turning to the study itself: At the time of initial diagnosis and before any treatment, peripheral blood was collected.

Germline CDR1 and CDR2: ENHRY and SYGVKD. The CDR3 is 14 residues long. V was clipped by 5 bases and J by 4 bases, with 14 bases between them. Study results and caveats: Most thyroid clonotypes with frequency above 0.001 were detected in blood too.

Disease in donors with ophthalmopathy had moderate-to-severe activity, CAS ≥3, NOSPECS ≥4 and under 3 months' duration. Enrollment excluded any patients with other autoimmune diseases, uncontrolled infections, pregnancy or lactation. Amplification of TCR beta CDR3 regions used RNA transcripts. After a first-round RT-PCR with HTBI primers, a second-round multiplex PCR was run. MiXCR, applied by TCRdb to the multiplex PCR reads, yields one record per CDR3 protein. This sample yields about 740,000 distinct CDR3 sequences, of which roughly 40% are seen a single time; roughly 46% belongs to the top ten. Concerning this clonotype: What it binds is not known.

The chain is built from TRBV10-3 and TRBJ2-5, with D maybe TRBD1 (6 bases). What was sequenced was peripheral blood. This clonotype was sampled from an adult man with Graves' ophthalmopathy. The CDR3 DNA reads as TGTGCCATCAGTCAACAGGGTTCGAGAGAGACCCAGTACTTC. Translated: CAISQQGSRETQYF.